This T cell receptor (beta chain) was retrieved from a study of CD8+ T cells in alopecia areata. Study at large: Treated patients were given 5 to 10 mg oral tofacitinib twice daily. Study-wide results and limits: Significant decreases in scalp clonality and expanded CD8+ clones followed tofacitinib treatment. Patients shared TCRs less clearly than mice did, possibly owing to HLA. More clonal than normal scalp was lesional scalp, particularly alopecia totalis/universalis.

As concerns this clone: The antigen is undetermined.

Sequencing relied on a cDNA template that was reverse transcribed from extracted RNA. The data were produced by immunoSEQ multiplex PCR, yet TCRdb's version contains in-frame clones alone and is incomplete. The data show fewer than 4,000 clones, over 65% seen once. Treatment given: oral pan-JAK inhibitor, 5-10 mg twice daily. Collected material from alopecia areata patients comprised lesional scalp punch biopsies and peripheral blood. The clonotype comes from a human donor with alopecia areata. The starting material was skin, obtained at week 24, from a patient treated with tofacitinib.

The CDR3 sequence is CASSPGLRDVAQYF. CDR3 sequence (DNA): TGTGCCAGCAGCCCTGGACTAAGAGACGTAGCCCAGTACTTC. The rearrangement joins TRBV14 to TRBJ2-5, with TRBD2 as a possible D gene (6 bases). Trimming removed 4 bases from V and 9 bases from J, with 18 bases in between. The CDR3 spans 14 residues. Germline V lookup: CDR1 SGHDN, CDR2 FVKESK.